One and the same sample provided the 24 T cell receptor beta chains below, sequenced in a study of response to subunit inactivated influenza vaccine. One entry per CDR3 protein results from TCRdb running MiXCR on the RT-PCR reads. The sample includes 600,000 to 850,000 distinct CDR3 sequences, around 13% seen only once; the top ten take about 7.4%. Here the sequenced sample was PBMCs from blood, taken less than 15 days before vaccination. The receptors were gathered from a man aged 50 to 60 who received an inactivated influenza vaccine.

In this sample, this clonotype turned up a few times. This chain connects TRBV5-1 to TRBJ2-3, with D uncertain. This CDR3 has 15 residues. V was shortened by 0 bases and J by 0 bases, with 8 bases between the two germline ends. From germline, CDR1 is SGHRS and CDR2 YFSETQ. The CDR3 loop is CASSLGLVSTDTQYF. The CDR3 nucleotides read TGCGCCAGCAGCTTGGGGCTTGTTAGCACAGATACGCAGTATTTT.

This clonotype came up a few times. V gene TRBV11-2 combines with J gene TRBJ2-1, with 8 bases fitting TRBD2. V was pared by 8 bases and J by 1 base, with 16 bases of the junction left unmatched. Germline lookup yields CDR1 SGHAT and CDR2 FQNNGV. The CDR3 totals 18 residues. CDR3 loop: CASSPRGLGPGSYNEQFF. CDR3 nucleotide sequence: TGTGCCAGCTCTCCCAGGGGACTAGGGCCGGGATCCTACAATGAGCAGTTCTTC.

This chain connects TRBV27 to TRBJ2-7, with 8 bases identical to TRBD2. This CDR3 has 16 residues. In germline, CDR1 is MNHEY, CDR2 SMNVEV (reference sequence). With 2 bases clipped from V and 0 bases from J, the junction kept 6 bases outside the gene matches. The CDR3 region is CASSLSTGGSSYEQYF. The CDR3 coding sequence is TGTGCCAGCAGTTTAAGTACGGGGGGGAGCTCCTACGAGCAGTACTTC.

Only a few counts were recorded for this clonotype. The V call is TRBV7-9, the J call TRBJ2-7, with 10 bases matching TRBD1. This CDR3 is built from 17 residues. Germline lookup yields CDR1 SEHNR and CDR2 FQNEAQ (reference sequence). V shed 2 bases and J 4 bases; nucleotides not matched to a gene: 11. CDR3 protein: CASSLRSPGQGIYEQYF. CDR3 bases: TGTGCCAGCAGCTTACGTTCTCCGGGACAGGGGATTTACGAGCAGTACTTC. The full variable domain, completed using reference TRBV7-9 and TRBJ2-7, is DTGVSQNPRHKITKRGQNVTFRCDPISEHNRLYWYRQTLGQGPEFLTYFQNEAQLEKSRLLSDRFSAERPKGSFSTLEIQRTEQGDSAMYLCASSLRSPGQGIYEQYFGPGTRLTVT.

There are a few counts of this clonotype. The rearrangement links TRBV20-1 to TRBJ2-3; TRBD2 might be the D (6 bases). V was pared by 3 bases and J by 2 bases, with 12 bases between. The CDR3 covers 14 residues. CDR1 DFQATT and CDR2 SNEGSKA come from the germline V gene (reference sequence). The CDR3 sequence: CSARTRRDTDTQYF. Written as DNA, the CDR3 is TGCAGTGCTAGGACTAGACGGGACACAGATACGCAGTATTTT.

Ten or more counts support this clonotype. The V and J genes are TRBV4-2 and TRBJ1-5; 9 nucleotides line up with TRBD1. The CDR3 loop spans 15 amino acids. Germline loops: CDR1 LGHNA, CDR2 YNFKEQ. With V trimmed by 9 bases and J by 1 base, 7 bases remained unmatched. CDR3 in DNA: TGTGCCAGTTTACCGGGACAGGGCAGCAATCAGCCCCAGCATTTT. Protein product: CASLPGQGSNQPQHF.

The chain combines TRBV6-5 with TRBJ2-3; tentative D call: TRBD1 (6 bases). The germline V and J ends were trimmed by 3 bases and 2 bases, with 18 bases remaining between them. The CDR3 spans 17 residues. The germline CDR1 and CDR2 sequences are MNHEY and SVGAGI. As DNA, the CDR3 is TGTGCCAGCAGTTATCCCCGACCGGGACACCACACAGATACGCAGTATTTT. It encodes CASSYPRPGHHTDTQYF.

In its sample, this clonotype was seen many times. This chain connects TRBV12-3 or TRBV12-4 to TRBJ2-1, with 11 bases matching TRBD1. V was clipped by 7 bases and J by 2 bases; unmatched bases: 4. This CDR3 comprises 15 residues. The CDR3, as DNA: TGTGCCAGCACCGGGACAGGGGGACCCTACAATGAGCAGTTCTTC. Residues: CASTGTGGPYNEQFF.

The V gene is TRBV6-1, the J gene TRBJ2-5; a possible D gene is TRBD2 (6 bases). CDR3 size: 15 residues. Germline V gene sequence: CDR1 MNHNS, CDR2 SASEGT. The ends were cut back, 2 bases at V and 5 bases at J, with 15 bases in the middle. The CDR3 nucleotides read TGTGCCAGCAGTGAACATCCGACTAGTGTCGAGACCCAGTACTTC. Translating it yields CASSEHPTSVETQYF.

The chain is built from TRBV28 and TRBJ2-5, with D hard to call. Germline V gene data show CDR1 as MDHEN and CDR2 as SYDVKM. The CDR3 is 14 residues long. V lost 5 bases and J lost 6, with 16 bases in between. The CDR3 nucleotides are TGTGCCAGCAGTCCCCGGATGGAGATAAAGACCCAGTACTTC. Translating gives CASSPRMEIKTQYF.

This clonotype was seen a few times. The V and J genes are TRBV13 and TRBJ2-2, with TRBD1 identical over 8 bases. The ends lost 6 bases at V and 4 bases at J; junction bases unmatched: 7. Per germline, CDR1 PRHDT and CDR2 FYEKMQ (reference sequence). The CDR3 is 15 residues long. CDR3 coding DNA: TGTGCCAGCAGATTCTCAGGGGGCGGCACCGGGGAGCTGTTTTTT. Residues: CASRFSGGGTGELFF.

In this sample, this clonotype turned up many times. This sequence joins TRBV12-3 or TRBV12-4 and TRBJ2-3; 7 positions match TRBD1. V lost 5 bases and J lost 2; bases outside the gene matches: 4. The CDR3 runs 14 residues. Here the CDR3 reads CASSTTGDTDTQYF. Written as DNA, the CDR3 is TGTGCCAGCAGTACCACAGGGGACACAGATACGCAGTATTTT.

This clonotype was recorded a few times. This chain joins TRBV4-3 and TRBJ2-3; D is undetermined. The CDR3 has 15 amino acids. Germline lookup yields CDR1 LGHNA and CDR2 YSLEER. Trimming cost V 3 bases and J 5 bases, with 15 bases left between them. The CDR3 nucleotides are TGCGCCAGCAGCCAGGAGACAAATTGGCGAGATACGCAGTATTTT. Residues: CASSQETNWRDTQYF.

This clonotype was seen only a few times. This chain uses TRBV27 with TRBJ2-5; D might be TRBD2 (7 bases). Germline assignment: CDR1 MNHEY and CDR2 SMNVEV (reference sequence). V was pared by 5 bases and J by 1 base, with 14 bases between. There are 15 residues in the CDR3. The CDR3 bases are TGTGCCAGCAGTCTGGAAGGGGGGGTCCAAGAGACCCAGTACTTC. It encodes CASSLEGGVQETQYF.

This clonotype appeared a few times. The chain combines TRBV12-3 or TRBV12-4 with TRBJ2-3, with 8 bases that match TRBD2. V shed 5 bases, J shed 0 bases, and the junction held 10 bases outside the gene matches. The CDR3 extends over 17 amino acids. The CDR3 loop is CASSTSSGGNSTDTQYF. CDR3 coding DNA: TGTGCCAGCAGTACCTCCAGCGGGGGAAACAGCACAGATACGCAGTATTTT.

This clonotype has at least ten counts. The chain has TRBV7-2 and TRBJ2-1, with a possible D match to TRBD1 (6 bases). Germline V lookup: CDR1 SGHTA, CDR2 FQGNSA. The CDR3 runs to 15 residues. Trimming shortened V by 2 bases and J by 3 bases, and 11 bases separated the two germline ends. This CDR3 is CASSLFQGNYNEQFF. CDR3 DNA sequence: TGTGCCAGCAGCTTATTCCAGGGGAACTACAATGAGCAGTTCTTC.

This clonotype has only a few counts. This chain joins TRBV7-9 and TRBJ2-1; the D is unclear. The CDR3 sequence is 12 residues long. Trimming cost V 6 bases and J 6 bases, with 9 bases left between them. The V gene's germline CDR1 is SEHNR and CDR2 FQNEAQ (reference sequence). CDR3 in DNA: TGTGCCAGCAGTTTCGCCCCCAATGAGCAGTTCTTC. Its translation: CASSFAPNEQFF.

This clonotype was observed a handful of times. The chain uses TRBV2 and TRBJ1-3; maybe TRBD1 (5 bases). Per the germline V gene, CDR1 is SNHLY and CDR2 is FYNNEI. The CDR3 spans 18 residues. V was clipped by 1 base and J by 0 bases, with 16 bases between them. The CDR3 coding sequence is TGTGCCAGCAGTGAAGTGGGACGTCTGCTAACCTCTGGAAACACCATATATTTT. Protein product: CASSEVGRLLTSGNTIYF.

This clonotype appeared many times. The chain joins TRBV29-1 to TRBJ2-1, with D tentatively TRBD2 (6 bases). Germline V lookup: CDR1 SQVTM, CDR2 ANQGSEA. V lost 4 bases, J lost 0 bases, and 13 bases lay in between. This CDR3 comprises 15 residues. CDR3 sequence (DNA): TGCAGCGTTGTGCCGGGGAGGAGCTCCTACAATGAGCAGTTCTTC. Amino acids: CSVVPGRSSYNEQFF.

This clonotype was found many times. The V and J genes are TRBV7-2 and TRBJ2-1, with 7 bases that match TRBD1. The CDR3 length is 15 residues. The ends lost 5 bases at V and 0 bases at J; junction bases unmatched: 4. CDR1 and CDR2 (germline): SGHTA, FQGNSA. Written as DNA, the CDR3 is TGTGCCAGCAGCGAGGGACAGAGCTCCTACAATGAGCAGTTCTTC. Its translation is CASSEGQSSYNEQFF.

In its sample, this clonotype was seen once. Its ends do not fully match the called genes, so a read error is possible. The chain's CDR3 is CASSPVNAGIHEQSF. CDR3 coding DNA: TGTGCCAGCAGCCCTGTTAATGCGGGGATCCACGAGCAGTCCTTC. V gene TRBV7-2 combines with J gene TRBJ2-7; the D gene is possibly TRBD2 (6 bases). Germline V CDR1 and CDR2: SGHTA, FQGNSA. The CDR3 is 15 amino acids. The full variable domain, rest sourced from reference TRBV7-2 and TRBJ2-7, is GAGVSQSPSNKVTEKGKDVELRCDPISGHTALYWYRQSLGQGLEFLIYFQGNSAPDKSGLPSDRFSAERTGGSVSTLTIQRTQQEDSAVYLCASSPVNAGIHEQSFGPGTRLTVT.

This sequence joins TRBV6-5 and TRBJ2-1; the match to TRBD2 covers 13 bases. The CDR3 covers 16 residues. Germline loops: CDR1 MNHEY, CDR2 SVGAGI. Trimming took 3 bases from V and 7 from J; bases not matched to a gene: 6. The CDR3 here is CASSYTGTSGMNEQFF. The CDR3 nucleotides are TGTGCCAGCAGTTATACCGGGACTAGCGGGATGAATGAGCAGTTCTTC.

The V and J genes are TRBV4-1 and TRBJ2-4; 8 bases agree with TRBD2. Germline V gene sequence: CDR1 MGHRA, CDR2 YSYEKL. CDR3 length: 14 amino acids. Trimming cost V 1 base and J 11 bases; bases outside gene matches: 7. CDR3 amino acids: CASSQGSPGGVQYF. DNA for the CDR3: TGCGCCAGCAGCCAAGGGAGCCCGGGAGGGGTTCAGTACTTC.

The rearrangement links TRBV2 to TRBJ2-4, with 13 positions matching TRBD2. CDR3 length: 17 residues. After removal of 8 bases from V and 5 bases from J, the junction contained 12 bases not matched to a gene. Germline V gene sequence: CDR1 SNHLY, CDR2 FYNNEI. CDR3: CASVGPPGLAGQNIQYF. The CDR3 bases are TGTGCCAGCGTTGGCCCACCGGGACTAGCGGGACAAAACATTCAGTACTTC. Full variable domain (remainder filled in from reference TRBV2 and TRBJ2-4): EPEVTQTPSHQVTQMGQEVILRCVPISNHLYFYWYRQILGQKVEFLVSFYNNEISEKSEIFDDQFSVERPDGSNFTLKIRSTKLEDSAMYFCASVGPPGLAGQNIQYFGAGTRLSVL.